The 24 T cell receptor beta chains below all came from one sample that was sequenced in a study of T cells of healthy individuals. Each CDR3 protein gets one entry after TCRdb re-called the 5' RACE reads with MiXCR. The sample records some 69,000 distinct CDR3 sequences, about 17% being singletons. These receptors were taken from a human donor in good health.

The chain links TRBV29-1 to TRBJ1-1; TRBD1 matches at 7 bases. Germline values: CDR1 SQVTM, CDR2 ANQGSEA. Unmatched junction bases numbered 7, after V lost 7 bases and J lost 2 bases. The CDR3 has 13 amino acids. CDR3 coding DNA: TGCAGCGATAGCGGGACAGCTAACACTGAAGCTTTCTTT. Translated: CSDSGTANTEAFF.

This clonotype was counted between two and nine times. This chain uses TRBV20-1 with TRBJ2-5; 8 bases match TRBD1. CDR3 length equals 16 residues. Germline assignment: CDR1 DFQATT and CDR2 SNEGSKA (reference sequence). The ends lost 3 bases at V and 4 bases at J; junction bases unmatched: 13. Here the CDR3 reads CSASRSHYTGGETQYF. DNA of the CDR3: TGCAGTGCTAGTCGGTCTCACTACACAGGGGGAGAGACCCAGTACTTC.

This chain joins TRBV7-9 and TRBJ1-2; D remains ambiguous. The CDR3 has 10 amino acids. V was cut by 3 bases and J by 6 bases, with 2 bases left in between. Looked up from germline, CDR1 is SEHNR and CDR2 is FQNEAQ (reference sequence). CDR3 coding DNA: TGTGCCAGCAGCTTGGATGGCTACACCTTC. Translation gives CASSLDGYTF.

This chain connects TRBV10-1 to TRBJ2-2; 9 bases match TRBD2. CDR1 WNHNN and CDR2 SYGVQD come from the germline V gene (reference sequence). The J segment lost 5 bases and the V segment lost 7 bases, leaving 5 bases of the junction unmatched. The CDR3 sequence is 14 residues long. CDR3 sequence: CASKAGGPTGELFF. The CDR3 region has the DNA TGCGCCAGCAAGGCGGGGGGGCCAACCGGGGAGCTGTTTTTT.

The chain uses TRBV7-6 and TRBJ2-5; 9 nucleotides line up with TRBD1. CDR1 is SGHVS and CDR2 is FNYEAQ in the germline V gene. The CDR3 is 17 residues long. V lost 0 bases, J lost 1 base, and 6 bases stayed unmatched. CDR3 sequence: CASSLAWPGQGQETQYF. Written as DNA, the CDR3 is TGTGCCAGCAGCTTAGCGTGGCCGGGACAGGGCCAAGAGACCCAGTACTTC.

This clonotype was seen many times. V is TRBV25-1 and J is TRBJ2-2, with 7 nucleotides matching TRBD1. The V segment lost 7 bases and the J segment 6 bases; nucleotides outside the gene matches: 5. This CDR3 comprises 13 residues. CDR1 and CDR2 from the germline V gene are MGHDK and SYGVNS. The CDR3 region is CASKIGTAGELFF. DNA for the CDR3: TGTGCCAGCAAGATCGGGACAGCCGGGGAGCTGTTTTTT.

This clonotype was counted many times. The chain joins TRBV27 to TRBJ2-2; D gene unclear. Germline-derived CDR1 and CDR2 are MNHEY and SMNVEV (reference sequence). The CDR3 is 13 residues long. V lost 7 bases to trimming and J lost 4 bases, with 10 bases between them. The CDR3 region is CASTPGSTGELFF. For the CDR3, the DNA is TGTGCCAGCACCCCTGGGTCCACCGGGGAGCTGTTTTTT.

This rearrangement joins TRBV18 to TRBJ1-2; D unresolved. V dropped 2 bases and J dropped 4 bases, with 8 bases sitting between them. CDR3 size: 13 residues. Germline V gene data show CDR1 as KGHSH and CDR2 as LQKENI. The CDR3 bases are TGTGCCAGCTCACCATCGGCGGTCTATGGCTACACCTTC. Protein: CASSPSAVYGYTF. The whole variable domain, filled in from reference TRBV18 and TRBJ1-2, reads NAGVMQNPRHLVRRRGQEARLRCSPMKGHSHVYWYRQLPEEGLKFMVYLQKENIIDESGMPKERFSAEFPKEGPSILRIQQVVRGDSAAYFCASSPSAVYGYTFGSGTRLTVV.

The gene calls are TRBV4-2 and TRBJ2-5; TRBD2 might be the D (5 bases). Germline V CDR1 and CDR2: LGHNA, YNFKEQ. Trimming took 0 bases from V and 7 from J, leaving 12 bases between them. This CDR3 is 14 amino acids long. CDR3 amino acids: CASSQDLLARTQYF. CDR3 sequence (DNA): TGTGCCAGCAGCCAAGATCTGTTAGCGCGGACCCAGTACTTC.

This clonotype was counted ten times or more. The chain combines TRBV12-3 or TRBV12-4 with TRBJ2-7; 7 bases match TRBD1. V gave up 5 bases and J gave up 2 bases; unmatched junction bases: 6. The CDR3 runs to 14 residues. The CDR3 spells CASSGDSWTYEQYF. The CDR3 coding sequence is TGTGCCAGCAGTGGGGACAGCTGGACCTACGAGCAGTACTTC.

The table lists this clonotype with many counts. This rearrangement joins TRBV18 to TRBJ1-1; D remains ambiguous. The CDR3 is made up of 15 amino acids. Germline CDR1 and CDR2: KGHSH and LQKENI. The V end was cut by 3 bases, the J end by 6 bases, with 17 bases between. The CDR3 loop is CASSPRSVRVAEAFF. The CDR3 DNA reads TGTGCCAGCTCACCCCGTAGCGTAAGGGTGGCTGAAGCTTTCTTT. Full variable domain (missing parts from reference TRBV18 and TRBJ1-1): NAGVMQNPRHLVRRRGQEARLRCSPMKGHSHVYWYRQLPEEGLKFMVYLQKENIIDESGMPKERFSAEFPKEGPSILRIQQVVRGDSAAYFCASSPRSVRVAEAFFGQGTRLTVV.

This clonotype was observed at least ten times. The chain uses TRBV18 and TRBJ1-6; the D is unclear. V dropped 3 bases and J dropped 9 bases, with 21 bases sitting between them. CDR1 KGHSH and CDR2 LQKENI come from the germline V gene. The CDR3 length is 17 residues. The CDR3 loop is CASSPLQPIKAASPLHF. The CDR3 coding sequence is TGTGCCAGCTCACCTCTACAGCCGATCAAGGCAGCTTCACCCCTCCACTTT.

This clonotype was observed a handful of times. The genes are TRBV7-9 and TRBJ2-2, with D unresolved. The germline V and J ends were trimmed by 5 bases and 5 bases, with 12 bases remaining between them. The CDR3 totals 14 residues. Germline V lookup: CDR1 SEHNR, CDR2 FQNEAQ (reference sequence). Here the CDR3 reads CASSPSYKTGELFF. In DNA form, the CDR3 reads TGTGCCAGCAGCCCCAGTTACAAGACCGGGGAGCTGTTTTTT.

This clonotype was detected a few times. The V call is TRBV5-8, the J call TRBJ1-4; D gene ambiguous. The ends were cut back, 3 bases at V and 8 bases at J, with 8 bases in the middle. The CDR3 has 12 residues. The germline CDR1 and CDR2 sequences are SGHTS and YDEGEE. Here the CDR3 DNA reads TGTGCCAGCAGCTCTGACGGGGAAAAACTGTTTTTT. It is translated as CASSSDGEKLFF.

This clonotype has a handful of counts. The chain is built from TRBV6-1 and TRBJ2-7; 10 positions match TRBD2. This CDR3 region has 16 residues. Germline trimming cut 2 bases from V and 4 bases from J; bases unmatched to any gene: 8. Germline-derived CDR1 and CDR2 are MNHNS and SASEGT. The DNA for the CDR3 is TGTGCCAGCAGTGAATCCTTTCTAGCGGGAGCATACGAGCAGTACTTC. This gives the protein CASSESFLAGAYEQYF.

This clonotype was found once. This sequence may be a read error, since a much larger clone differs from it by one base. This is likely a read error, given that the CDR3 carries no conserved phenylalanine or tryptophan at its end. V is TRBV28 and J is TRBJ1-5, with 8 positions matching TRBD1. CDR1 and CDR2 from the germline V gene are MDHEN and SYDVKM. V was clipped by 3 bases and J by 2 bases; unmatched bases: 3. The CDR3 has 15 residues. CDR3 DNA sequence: TGTGCCAGCAGTTTGGGACAGGCCCGCAATCAGCCCCAGCATTTA. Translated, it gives CASSLGQARNQPQHL.

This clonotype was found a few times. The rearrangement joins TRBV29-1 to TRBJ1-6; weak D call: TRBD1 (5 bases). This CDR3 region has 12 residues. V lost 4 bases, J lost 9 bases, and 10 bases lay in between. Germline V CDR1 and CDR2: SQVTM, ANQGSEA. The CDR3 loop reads CSVAGFGSPLHF. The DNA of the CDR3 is TGCAGCGTTGCAGGGTTTGGTTCACCCCTCCACTTT.

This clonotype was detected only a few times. The CDR3 nucleotides read TGTGCCATCAGTGGAGCGGGTGCGACAGGGATGACTGGCTACACCTTC. Protein product: CAISGAGATGMTGYTF. V is TRBV10-3 and J is TRBJ1-2; 7 bases map to TRBD1. The junction had 15 bases not matched to a gene; V was cut back by 4 bases and J by 7 bases. The CDR3 spans 16 residues. Germline CDR1 and CDR2: ENHRY and SYGVKD.

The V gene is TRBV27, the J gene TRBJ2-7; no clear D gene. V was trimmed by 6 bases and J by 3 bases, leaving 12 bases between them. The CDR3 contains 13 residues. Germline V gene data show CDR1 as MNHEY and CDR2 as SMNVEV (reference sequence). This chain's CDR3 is CASRPDTGYEQYF. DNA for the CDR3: TGTGCCAGCAGACCAGACACGGGCTACGAGCAGTACTTC.

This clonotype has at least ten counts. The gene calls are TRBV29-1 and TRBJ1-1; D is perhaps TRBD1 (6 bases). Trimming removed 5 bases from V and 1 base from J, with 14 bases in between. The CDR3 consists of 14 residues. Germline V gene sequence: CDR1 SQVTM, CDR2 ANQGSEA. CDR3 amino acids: CSVCQQGPNTEAFF. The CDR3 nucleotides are TGCAGCGTTTGCCAACAGGGACCGAACACTGAAGCTTTCTTT.

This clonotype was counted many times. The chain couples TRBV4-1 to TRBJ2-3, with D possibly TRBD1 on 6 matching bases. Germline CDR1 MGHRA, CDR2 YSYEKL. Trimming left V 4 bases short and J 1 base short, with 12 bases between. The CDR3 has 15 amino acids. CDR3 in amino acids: CASSPIDRRTDTQYF. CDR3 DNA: TGCGCCAGCAGCCCTATTGACAGGCGCACAGATACGCAGTATTTT.

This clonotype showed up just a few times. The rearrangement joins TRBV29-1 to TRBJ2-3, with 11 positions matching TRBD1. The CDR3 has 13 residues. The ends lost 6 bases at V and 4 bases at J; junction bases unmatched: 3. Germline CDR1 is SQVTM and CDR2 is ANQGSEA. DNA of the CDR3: TGCAGCGTGGAGGGACAGGGGGCAGATACGCAGTATTTT. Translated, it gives CSVEGQGADTQYF.

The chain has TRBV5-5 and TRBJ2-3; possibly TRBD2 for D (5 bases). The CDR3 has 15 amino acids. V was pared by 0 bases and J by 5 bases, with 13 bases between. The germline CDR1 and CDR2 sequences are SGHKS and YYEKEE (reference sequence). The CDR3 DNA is TGTGCCAGCAGCTTGGTAGGGTCCGGGGTAGATACGCAGTATTTT. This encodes CASSLVGSGVDTQYF. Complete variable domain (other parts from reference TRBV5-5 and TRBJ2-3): DAGVTQSPTHLIKTRGQQVTLRCSPISGHKSVSWYQQVLGQGPQFIFQYYEKEERGRGNFPDRFSARQFPNYSSELNVNALLLGDSALYLCASSLVGSGVDTQYFGPGTRLTVL.

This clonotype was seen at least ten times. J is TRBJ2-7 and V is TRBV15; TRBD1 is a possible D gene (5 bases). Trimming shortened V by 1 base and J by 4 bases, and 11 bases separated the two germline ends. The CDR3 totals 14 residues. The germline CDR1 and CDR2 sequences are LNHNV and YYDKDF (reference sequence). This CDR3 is CATSRAGLGYEQYF. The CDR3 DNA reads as TGTGCCACCAGCAGAGCAGGGTTGGGTTACGAGCAGTACTTC.